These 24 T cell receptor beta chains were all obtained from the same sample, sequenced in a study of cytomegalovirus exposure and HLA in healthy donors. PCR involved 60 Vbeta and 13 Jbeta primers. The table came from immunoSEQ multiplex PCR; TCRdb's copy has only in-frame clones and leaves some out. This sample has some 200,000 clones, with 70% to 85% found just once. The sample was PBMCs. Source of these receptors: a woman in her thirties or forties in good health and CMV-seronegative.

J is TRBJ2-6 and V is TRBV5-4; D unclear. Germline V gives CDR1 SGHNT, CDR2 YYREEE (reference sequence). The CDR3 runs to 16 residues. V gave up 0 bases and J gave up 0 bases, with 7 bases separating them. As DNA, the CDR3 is TGTGCCAGCAGCTTGGTCAGTAACTCTGGGGCCAACGTCCTGACTTTC. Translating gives CASSLVSNSGANVLTF.

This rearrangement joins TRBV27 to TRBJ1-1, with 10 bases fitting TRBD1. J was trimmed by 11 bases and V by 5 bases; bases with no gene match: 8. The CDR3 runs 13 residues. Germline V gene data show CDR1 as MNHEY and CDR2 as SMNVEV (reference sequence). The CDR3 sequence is CASSPGQGVWAFF. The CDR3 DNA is TGTGCCAGCAGTCCCGGACAGGGGGTCTGGGCTTTCTTT.

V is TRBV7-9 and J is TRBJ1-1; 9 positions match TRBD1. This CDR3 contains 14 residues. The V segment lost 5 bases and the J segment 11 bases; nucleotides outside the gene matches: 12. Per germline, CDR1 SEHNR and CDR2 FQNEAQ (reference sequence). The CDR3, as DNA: TGTGCCAGCAGCGACTTGCGGACAGGGGAAGACGCTTTCTTT. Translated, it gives CASSDLRTGEDAFF.

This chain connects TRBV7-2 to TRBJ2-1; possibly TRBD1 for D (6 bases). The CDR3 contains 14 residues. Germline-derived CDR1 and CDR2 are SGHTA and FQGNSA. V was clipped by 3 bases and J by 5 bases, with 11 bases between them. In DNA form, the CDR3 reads TGTGCCAGCAGCTTCGACAGGTCTAACAATGAGCAGTTCTTC. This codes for CASSFDRSNNEQFF. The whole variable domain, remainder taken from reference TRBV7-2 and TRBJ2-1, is GAGVSQSPSNKVTEKGKDVELRCDPISGHTALYWYRQSLGQGLEFLIYFQGNSAPDKSGLPSDRFSAERTGGSVSTLTIQRTQQEDSAVYLCASSFDRSNNEQFFGPGTRLTVL.

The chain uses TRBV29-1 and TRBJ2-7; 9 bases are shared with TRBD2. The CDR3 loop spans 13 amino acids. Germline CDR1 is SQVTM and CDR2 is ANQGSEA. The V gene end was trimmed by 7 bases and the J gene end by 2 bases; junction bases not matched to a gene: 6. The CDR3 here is CSAVAGDTYEQYF. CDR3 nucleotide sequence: TGCAGCGCAGTAGCGGGGGACACCTACGAGCAGTACTTC.

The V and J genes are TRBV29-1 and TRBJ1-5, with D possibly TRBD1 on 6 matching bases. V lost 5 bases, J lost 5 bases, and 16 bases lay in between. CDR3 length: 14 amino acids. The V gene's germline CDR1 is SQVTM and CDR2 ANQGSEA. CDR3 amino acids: CSVSQGSVDQPQHF. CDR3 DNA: TGCAGCGTTTCACAGGGCTCGGTAGATCAGCCCCAGCATTTT.

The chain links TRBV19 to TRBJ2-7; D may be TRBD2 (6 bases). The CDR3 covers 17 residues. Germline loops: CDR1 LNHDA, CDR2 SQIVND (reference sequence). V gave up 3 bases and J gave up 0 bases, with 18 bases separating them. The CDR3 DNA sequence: TGTGCCAGTAGTATCGCAAGAGGGCAGGGACTCTCCTACGAGCAGTACTTC. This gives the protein CASSIARGQGLSYEQYF.

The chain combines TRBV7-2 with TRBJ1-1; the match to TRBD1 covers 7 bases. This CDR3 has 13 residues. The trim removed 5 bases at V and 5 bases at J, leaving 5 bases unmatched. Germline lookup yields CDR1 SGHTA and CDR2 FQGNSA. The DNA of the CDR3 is TGTGCCAGCAGCGCGACAGGGAGGACTGAAGCTTTCTTT. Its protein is CASSATGRTEAFF.

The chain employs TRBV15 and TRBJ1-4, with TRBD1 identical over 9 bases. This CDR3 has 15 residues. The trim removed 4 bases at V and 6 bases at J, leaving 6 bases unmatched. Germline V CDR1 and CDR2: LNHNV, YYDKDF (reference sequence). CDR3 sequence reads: CATSTFGTGHEKLFF. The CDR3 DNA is TGTGCCACCAGCACATTCGGGACAGGGCATGAAAAACTGTTTTTT.

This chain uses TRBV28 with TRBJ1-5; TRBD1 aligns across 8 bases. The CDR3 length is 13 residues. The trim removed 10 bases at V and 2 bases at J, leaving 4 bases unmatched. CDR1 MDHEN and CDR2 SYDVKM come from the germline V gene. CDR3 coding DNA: TGTGCCACCCGACAGGGGCGCAATCAGCCCCAGCATTTT. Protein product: CATRQGRNQPQHF. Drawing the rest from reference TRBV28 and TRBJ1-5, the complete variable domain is DVKVTQSSRYLVKRTGEKVFLECVQDMDHENMFWYRQDPGLGLRLIYFSYDVKMKEKGDIPEGYSVSREKKERFSLILESASTNQTSMYLCATRQGRNQPQHFGDGTRLSIL.

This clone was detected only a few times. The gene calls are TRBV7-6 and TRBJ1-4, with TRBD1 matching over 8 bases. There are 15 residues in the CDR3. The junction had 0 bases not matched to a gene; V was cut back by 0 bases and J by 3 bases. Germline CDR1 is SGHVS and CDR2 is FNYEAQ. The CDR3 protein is CASSLADRANEKLFF. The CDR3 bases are TGTGCCAGCAGCTTAGCGGACAGGGCTAATGAAAAACTGTTTTTT.

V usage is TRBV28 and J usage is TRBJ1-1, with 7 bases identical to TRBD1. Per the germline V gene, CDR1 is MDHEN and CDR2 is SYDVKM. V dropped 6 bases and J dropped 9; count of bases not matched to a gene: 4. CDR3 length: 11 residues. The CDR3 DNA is TGTGCCAGCAGCCTGACAGGGAAAGCTTTCTTT. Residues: CASSLTGKAFF.

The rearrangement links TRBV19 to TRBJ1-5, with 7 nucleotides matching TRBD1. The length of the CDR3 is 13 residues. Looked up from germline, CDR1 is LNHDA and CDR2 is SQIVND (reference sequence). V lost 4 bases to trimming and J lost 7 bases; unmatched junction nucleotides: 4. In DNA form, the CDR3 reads TGTGCCAGTAGTACGGGACAGACCCAGCCCCAGCATTTT. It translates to CASSTGQTQPQHF. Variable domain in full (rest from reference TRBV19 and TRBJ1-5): DGGITQSPKYLFRKEGQNVTLSCEQNLNHDAMYWYRQDPGQGLRLIYYSQIVNDFQKGDIAEGYSVSREKKESFPLTVTSAQKNPTAFYLCASSTGQTQPQHFGDGTRLSIL.

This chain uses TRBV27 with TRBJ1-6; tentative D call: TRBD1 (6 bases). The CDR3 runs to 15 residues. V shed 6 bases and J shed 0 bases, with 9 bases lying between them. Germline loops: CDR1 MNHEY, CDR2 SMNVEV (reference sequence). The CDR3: CASSRGSSYNSPLHF. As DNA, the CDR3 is TGTGCCAGCAGCAGGGGCAGCTCCTATAATTCACCCCTCCACTTT.

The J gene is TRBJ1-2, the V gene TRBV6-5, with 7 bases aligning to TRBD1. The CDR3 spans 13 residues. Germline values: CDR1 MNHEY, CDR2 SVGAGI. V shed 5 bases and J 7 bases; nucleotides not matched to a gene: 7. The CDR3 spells CASSSLTGSGYTF. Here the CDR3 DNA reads TGTGCCAGCAGTAGTCTGACAGGGTCTGGCTACACCTTC.

The CDR3 loop is CASSFRGARELFF. CDR3 sequence (DNA): TGTGCCAGCAGCTTTCGGGGTGCGAGGGAGCTGTTTTTT. The rearrangement joins TRBV7-8 to TRBJ2-2; tentatively, D is TRBD2 (5 bases). The V end was cut by 3 bases, the J end by 9 bases, with 11 bases between. This CDR3 is built from 13 residues. The germline CDR1 and CDR2 sequences are SGHVS and FQNEAQ.

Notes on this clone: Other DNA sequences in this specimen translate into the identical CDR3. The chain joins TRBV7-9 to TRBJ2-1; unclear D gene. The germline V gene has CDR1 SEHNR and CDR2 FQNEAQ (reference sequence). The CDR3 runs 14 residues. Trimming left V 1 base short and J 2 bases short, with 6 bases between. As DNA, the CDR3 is TGTGCCAGCAGCTTAGTCACGGCCTACAATGAGCAGTTCTTC. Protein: CASSLVTAYNEQFF. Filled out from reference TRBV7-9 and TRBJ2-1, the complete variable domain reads DTGVSQNPRHKITKRGQNVTFRCDPISEHNRLYWYRQTLGQGPEFLTYFQNEAQLEKSRLLSDRFSAERPKGSFSTLEIQRTEQGDSAMYLCASSLVTAYNEQFFGPGTRLTVL.

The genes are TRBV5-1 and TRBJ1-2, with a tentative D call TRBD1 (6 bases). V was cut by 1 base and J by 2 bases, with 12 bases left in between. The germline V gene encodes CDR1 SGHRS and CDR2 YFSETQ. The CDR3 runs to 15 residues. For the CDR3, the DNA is TGCGCCAGCAGCTTGACCGGGACACAAAACTATGGCTACACCTTC. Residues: CASSLTGTQNYGYTF.

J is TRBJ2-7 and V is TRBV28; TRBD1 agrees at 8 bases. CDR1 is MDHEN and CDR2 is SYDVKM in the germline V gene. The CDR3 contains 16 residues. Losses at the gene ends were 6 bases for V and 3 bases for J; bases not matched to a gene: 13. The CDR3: CASSSPQGEVDYEQYF. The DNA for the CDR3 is TGTGCCAGCAGCTCTCCACAGGGGGAGGTGGACTACGAGCAGTACTTC.

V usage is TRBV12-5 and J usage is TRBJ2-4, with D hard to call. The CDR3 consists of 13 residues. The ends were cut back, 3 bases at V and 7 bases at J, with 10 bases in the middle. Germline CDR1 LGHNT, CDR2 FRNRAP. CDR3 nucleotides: TGTGCTAGTGGTTTCAATAGCCCTAACATTCAGTACTTC. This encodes CASGFNSPNIQYF.

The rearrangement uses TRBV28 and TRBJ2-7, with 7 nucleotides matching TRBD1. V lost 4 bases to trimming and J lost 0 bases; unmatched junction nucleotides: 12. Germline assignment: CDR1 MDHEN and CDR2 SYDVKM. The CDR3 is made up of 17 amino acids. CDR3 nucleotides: TGTGCCAGCAGTTCGCTCAGGGGGTCCGTATTCTCCTACGAGCAGTACTTC. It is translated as CASSSLRGSVFSYEQYF.

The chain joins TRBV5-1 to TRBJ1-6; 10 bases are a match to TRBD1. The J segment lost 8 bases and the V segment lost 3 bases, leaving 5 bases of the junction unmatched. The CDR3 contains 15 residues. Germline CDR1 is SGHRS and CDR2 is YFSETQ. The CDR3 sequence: CASSWSGTGDSPLHF. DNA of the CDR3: TGCGCCAGCAGCTGGTCCGGGACAGGGGATTCACCCCTCCACTTT. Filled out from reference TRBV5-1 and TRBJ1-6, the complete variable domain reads KAGVTQTPRYLIKTRGQQVTLSCSPISGHRSVSWYQQTPGQGLQFLFEYFSETQRNKGNFPGRFSGRQFSNSRSEMNVSTLELGDSALYLCASSWSGTGDSPLHFGNGTRLTVT.

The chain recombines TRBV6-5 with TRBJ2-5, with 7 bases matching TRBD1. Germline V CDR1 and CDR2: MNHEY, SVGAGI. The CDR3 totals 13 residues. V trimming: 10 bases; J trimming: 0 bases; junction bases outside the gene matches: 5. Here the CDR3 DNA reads TGTGCCACCCAGGGGGAGTACCAAGAGACCCAGTACTTC. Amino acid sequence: CATQGEYQETQYF.

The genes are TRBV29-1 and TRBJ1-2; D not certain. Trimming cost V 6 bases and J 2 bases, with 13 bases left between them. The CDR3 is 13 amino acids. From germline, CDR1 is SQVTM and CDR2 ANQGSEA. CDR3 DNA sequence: TGCAGCGTCGGAGGGCGGCCAAACTATGGCTACACCTTC. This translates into CSVGGRPNYGYTF.